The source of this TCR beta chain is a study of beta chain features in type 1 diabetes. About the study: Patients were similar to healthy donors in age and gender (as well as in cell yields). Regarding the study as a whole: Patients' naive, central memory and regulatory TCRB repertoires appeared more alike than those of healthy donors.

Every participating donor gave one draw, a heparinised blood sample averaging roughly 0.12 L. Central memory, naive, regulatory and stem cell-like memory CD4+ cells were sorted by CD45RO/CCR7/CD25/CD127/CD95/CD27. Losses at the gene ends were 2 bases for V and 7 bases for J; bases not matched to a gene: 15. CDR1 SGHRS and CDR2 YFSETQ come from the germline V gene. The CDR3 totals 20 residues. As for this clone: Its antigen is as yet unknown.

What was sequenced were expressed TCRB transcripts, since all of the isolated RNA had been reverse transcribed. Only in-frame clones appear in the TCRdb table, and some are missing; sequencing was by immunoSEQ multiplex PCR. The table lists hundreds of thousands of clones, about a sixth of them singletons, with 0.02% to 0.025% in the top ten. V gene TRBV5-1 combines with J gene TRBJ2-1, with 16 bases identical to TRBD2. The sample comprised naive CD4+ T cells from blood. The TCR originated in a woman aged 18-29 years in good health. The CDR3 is CASSFPGTSGRAVGMNEQFF. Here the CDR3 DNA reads TGCGCCAGCAGCTTCCCCGGGACTAGCGGGAGGGCCGTCGGCATGAATGAGCAGTTCTTC.